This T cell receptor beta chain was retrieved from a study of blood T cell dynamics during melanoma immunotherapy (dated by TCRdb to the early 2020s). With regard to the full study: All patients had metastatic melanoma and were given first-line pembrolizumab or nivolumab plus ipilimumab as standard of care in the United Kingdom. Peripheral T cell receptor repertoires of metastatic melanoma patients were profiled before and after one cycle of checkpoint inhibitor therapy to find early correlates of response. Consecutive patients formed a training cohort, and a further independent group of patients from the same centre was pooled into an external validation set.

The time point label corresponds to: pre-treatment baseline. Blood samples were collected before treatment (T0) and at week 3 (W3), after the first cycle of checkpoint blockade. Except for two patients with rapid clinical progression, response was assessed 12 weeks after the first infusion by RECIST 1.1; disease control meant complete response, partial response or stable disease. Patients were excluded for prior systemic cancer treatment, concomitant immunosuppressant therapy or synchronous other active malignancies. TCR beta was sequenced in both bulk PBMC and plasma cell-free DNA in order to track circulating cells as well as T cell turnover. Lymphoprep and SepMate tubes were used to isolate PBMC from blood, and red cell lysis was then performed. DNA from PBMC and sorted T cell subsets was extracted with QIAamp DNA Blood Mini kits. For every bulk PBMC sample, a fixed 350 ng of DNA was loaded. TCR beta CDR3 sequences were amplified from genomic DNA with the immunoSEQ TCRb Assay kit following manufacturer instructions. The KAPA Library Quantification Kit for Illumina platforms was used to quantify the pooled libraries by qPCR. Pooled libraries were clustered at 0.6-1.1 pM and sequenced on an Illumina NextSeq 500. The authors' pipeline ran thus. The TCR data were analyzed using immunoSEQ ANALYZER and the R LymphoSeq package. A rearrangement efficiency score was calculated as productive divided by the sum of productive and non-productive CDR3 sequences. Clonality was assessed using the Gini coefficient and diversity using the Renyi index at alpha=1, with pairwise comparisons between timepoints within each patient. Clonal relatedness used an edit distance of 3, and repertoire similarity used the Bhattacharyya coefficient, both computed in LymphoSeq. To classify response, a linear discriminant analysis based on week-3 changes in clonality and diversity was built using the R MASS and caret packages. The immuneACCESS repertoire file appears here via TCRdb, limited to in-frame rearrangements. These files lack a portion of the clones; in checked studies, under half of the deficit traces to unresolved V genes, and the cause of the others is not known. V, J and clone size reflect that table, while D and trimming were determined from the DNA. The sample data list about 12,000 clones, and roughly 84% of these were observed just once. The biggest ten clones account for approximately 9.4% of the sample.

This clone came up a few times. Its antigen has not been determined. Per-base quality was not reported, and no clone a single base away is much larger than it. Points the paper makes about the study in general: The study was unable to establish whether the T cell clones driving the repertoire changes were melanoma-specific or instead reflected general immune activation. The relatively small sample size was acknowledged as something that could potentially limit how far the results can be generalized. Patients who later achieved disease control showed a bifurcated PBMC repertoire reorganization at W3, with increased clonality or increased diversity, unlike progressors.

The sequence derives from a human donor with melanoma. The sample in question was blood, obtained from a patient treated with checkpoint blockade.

The DNA sequence is as follows: TGTGCCAGCAGCATATTACCGGGACAGCACAATGAAAAACTGTTTTTT. Its coded protein is CASSILPGQHNEKLFF. The sequence links TRBV21-1 to TRBJ1-4; the table gives TRBD1 as D, unverified against the DNA. TRBV21-1 is a pseudogene locus. Its CDR3 holds 16 amino acids, cysteine through phenylalanine. CDR3 DNA only is kept here, 48 bases in frame from base 1.